These T cell receptor beta chains were read from a single sample in a study of OX40 agonist ivuxolimab in advanced cancers. The data were produced by immunoSEQ multiplex PCR, yet TCRdb's version contains in-frame clones alone and is incomplete. Here the sample spans some 90,000 clones, more than 75% being singletons. This material consisted of CD4+ or CD8+ T cells sorted from blood, taken in a trial of the OX40 agonist ivuxolimab. The receptors originated from an adult with an advanced solid tumor such as melanoma, head and neck, liver or kidney cancer. The CDR3 runs from the conserved cysteine through the conserved F or W. The D gene is left open where the match is weak. For some rows the clone size is stated as once, few or many, or as a class when expanded; others skip it.

CDR3 protein,CDR3 DNA,clone size,D gene,V gene,J gene
CATSRSTGQDYGYTF,TGTGCCACCAGCAGGTCGACAGGGCAAGACTATGGCTACACCTTC,-,TRBD1,TRBV15,TRBJ1-2
CASSFNVGGPGGEKLFF,TGTGCCAGCAGCTTTAACGTAGGAGGGCCGGGAGGAGAAAAACTGTTTTTT,-,-,TRBV7-3,TRBJ1-4
CASSKVGRGWFF,TGTGCCAGCAGCAAAGTAGGCAGGGGATGGTTCTTC,once,-,TRBV21-1,TRBJ2-1
CASSLRGGVNNEQFF,TGTGCCAGCAGCTTACGAGGCGGGGTAAACAATGAGCAGTTCTTC,-,-,TRBV11-3,TRBJ2-1
CASSLQHQGGRTF,TGTGCCAGCAGTTTACAGCACCAGGGGGGTCGGACCTTC,-,TRBD1,TRBV28,TRBJ1-2
CASSLLAGSYNEQFF,TGTGCCAGCAGCCTACTAGCGGGTTCCTACAATGAGCAGTTCTTC,-,TRBD2,TRBV7-9,TRBJ2-1
CASSQGLAGGGDTQYF,TGCGCCAGCAGCCAGGGTCTAGCGGGAGGTGGGGATACGCAGTATTTT,-,TRBD2,TRBV4-3,TRBJ2-3
CASKGQGGEKLFF,TGTGCCAGCAAAGGACAGGGCGGTGAAAAACTGTTTTTT,-,TRBD1,TRBV11-3,TRBJ1-4
CASSGARDSLNTEAFF,TGTGCCAGCTCGGGAGCTCGGGACAGTCTGAACACTGAAGCTTTCTTT,-,TRBD1,TRBV18,TRBJ1-1
CASSIALQGGGVWNQPQHF,TGTGCCAGTAGTATAGCCCTCCAGGGGGGCGGCGTTTGGAATCAGCCCCAGCATTTT,-,TRBD1,TRBV19,TRBJ1-5
CARRRDRVETQYF,TGTGCCAGAAGACGGGACAGGGTGGAGACCCAGTACTTC,-,TRBD1,TRBV5-3,TRBJ2-5
CASSSQGLVGEKLFF,TGTGCCAGCAGCTCACAGGGTTTAGTTGGGGAAAAACTGTTTTTT,-,-,TRBV7-6,TRBJ1-4
CSTGGAAGELFF,TGCAGTACAGGGGGCGCAGCCGGGGAGCTGTTTTTT,-,TRBD1,TRBV29-1,TRBJ2-2
CASSKLMTSTGADTQYF,TGTGCCAGCAGCAAACTGATGACTAGCACGGGGGCAGATACGCAGTATTTT,-,-,TRBV21-1,TRBJ2-3
CASSQEAFGNTQYF,TGTGCCAGCAGCCAGGAGGCTTTTGGTAATACGCAGTATTTT,-,-,TRBV6-4,TRBJ2-3
CASSLRTSGSGRGETQYF,TGCGCCAGCAGCCTACGGACTAGCGGGAGTGGCAGAGGGGAGACCCAGTACTTC,-,TRBD2,TRBV5-1,TRBJ2-5
CASSNRNTGELFF,TGTGCCAGCAGCAACAGGAACACCGGGGAGCTGTTTTTT,-,-,TRBV7-9,TRBJ2-2
CASSEDSLYNEQFF,TGTGCCAGCAGCGAAGACAGCCTCTACAATGAGCAGTTCTTC,-,-,TRBV9,TRBJ2-1
CASSSPGGPNQPQHF,TGTGCCAGCAGCTCCCCAGGGGGACCGAATCAGCCCCAGCATTTT,-,TRBD1,TRBV28,TRBJ1-5
CASSESSGTGNEQFF,TGTGCCAGCAGTGAATCTAGCGGGACGGGCAATGAGCAGTTCTTC,-,TRBD2,TRBV2,TRBJ2-1
CASSLALAGGQETQYF,TGTGCCAGTAGCCTGGCCCTAGCGGGAGGACAAGAGACCCAGTACTTC,-,TRBD2,TRBV19,TRBJ2-5
CASGRRGAEAFF,TGTGCTAGTGGTAGGAGGGGGGCTGAAGCTTTCTTT,-,-,TRBV12-5,TRBJ1-1
CATRFLGREQGTQYF,TGTGCCACCAGATTCCTCGGACGGGAGCAGGGTACGCAGTATTTT,-,-,TRBV7-6,TRBJ2-3
CASSRDGQAYGYTF,TGTGCCAGCAGCAGAGATGGACAGGCCTATGGCTACACCTTC,-,TRBD1,TRBV9,TRBJ1-2
CASTPSGAFDEKLFF,TGTGCCAGCACCCCTAGTGGGGCGTTCGATGAAAAACTGTTTTTT,once,-,TRBV2,TRBJ1-4
CASSLERRGGTGELFF,TGTGCCAGCAGCCTTGAGCGGAGGGGGGGAACCGGGGAGCTGTTTTTT,-,-,TRBV7-3,TRBJ2-2
CASSLREGRETQYF,TGTGCCAGCAGTTTACGGGAGGGCCGGGAGACCCAGTACTTC,-,TRBD2,TRBV28,TRBJ2-5
CASSLRLGGTDTQYF,TGTGCCAGCAGCTTAAGACTAGGTGGCACAGATACGCAGTATTTT,-,-,TRBV7-2,TRBJ2-3
CSVEVDGLAGGNEQFF,TGCAGCGTTGAAGTCGATGGGCTAGCGGGGGGCAATGAGCAGTTCTTC,-,TRBD2,TRBV29-1,TRBJ2-1
CASSVWAGGTTGGGYTF,TGTGCCAGCAGTGTGTGGGCAGGCGGAACCACAGGGGGTGGCTACACCTTC,-,TRBD1,TRBV6-1,TRBJ1-2
CASSLASGRAIYTQYF,TGTGCCAGCAGCTTAGCCAGCGGGAGGGCCATATATACGCAGTATTTT,-,TRBD2,TRBV7-8,TRBJ2-3
CASMSGALNQPQHF,TGTGCCAGCATGAGTGGAGCGCTCAATCAGCCCCAGCATTTT,-,-,TRBV28,TRBJ1-5
CASSQQGFWENIQYF,TGCGCCAGCAGCCAACAGGGGTTTTGGGAAAACATTCAGTACTTC,-,-,TRBV4-1,TRBJ2-4
CASRRQSGTSYEQYF,TGTGCCAGTAGACGCCAATCGGGTACGTCCTACGAGCAGTACTTC,-,-,TRBV6-6,TRBJ2-7
CASTYRGGTSYEQYF,TGCGCCAGCACCTACAGGGGGGGAACCTCCTACGAGCAGTACTTC,-,-,TRBV5-1,TRBJ2-7
CASRGPSRYNEQFF,TGTGCCAGCAGGGGCCCTAGTAGGTACAATGAGCAGTTCTTC,once,-,TRBV2,TRBJ2-1
CASSLAGLANGGELFF,TGCGCCAGCAGCTTGGCGGGACTAGCTAATGGCGGGGAGCTGTTTTTT,-,TRBD2,TRBV5-1,TRBJ2-2
CASRVGGENEKLFF,TGTGCCAGCAGGGTGGGGGGAGAGAATGAAAAACTGTTTTTT,-,-,TRBV28,TRBJ1-4
CASSVWASATDTQYF,TGTGCCAGCAGCGTTTGGGCTAGCGCCACAGATACGCAGTATTTT,-,-,TRBV9,TRBJ2-3
CASSEAGGNEQFF,TGTGCCAGCAGTGAAGCTGGGGGTAATGAGCAGTTCTTC,-,-,TRBV6-1,TRBJ2-1
CASSLGDQETQYF,TGTGCCAGCAGCCTAGGGGACCAAGAGACCCAGTACTTC,-,-,TRBV11-3,TRBJ2-5
CASRQEEGGRGYTF,TGTGCCAGCCGCCAAGAGGAGGGGGGTCGGGGCTACACCTTC,-,-,TRBV6-5,TRBJ1-2
CASSRWGASVFDEQFF,TGCGCCAGCAGCCGTTGGGGGGCTAGCGTTTTCGATGAGCAGTTCTTC,-,-,TRBV4-1,TRBJ2-1
CASRLLAGASNEQFF,TGTGCCAGCAGACTCCTAGCGGGAGCCTCCAATGAGCAGTTCTTC,once,TRBD2,TRBV11-2,TRBJ2-1
CAWSPLGPLTDTQYF,TGTGCCTGGAGTCCCTTGGGACCCCTCACAGATACGCAGTATTTT,-,-,TRBV30,TRBJ2-3